This T cell receptor beta chain came from a study of blood T cell repertoires in COVID-19 (dated by TCRdb to about 2020). Background for the entire study: Samples from collaborators originated in the United States, Italy and Spain and spanned both the acute and convalescent phases of COVID-19. The prospective study material was composed of cDNA or gDNA derived from T cells, B-cell-depleted T cells, or PBMCs. The sample metadata nearly always contained a de-identified subject ID, COVID-19 status, age in years and sex. The samples were drawn from the first 160 participants of the ongoing ImmuneRACE study and from 1,254 subjects provided by 6 global collaborators. The repertoires were made available in a free public database intended to serve as a resource for research on the immune response to SARS-CoV-2. The dataset comprised deeply sampled blood TCRbeta repertoires from subjects exposed to, actively infected with, or recovered from COVID-19. HLA class I and class II types, where available, came from metadata supplied by the sample provider rather than from assay-based typing. The research as a whole found: How much clinical and demographic metadata was included differed by source and by participant, and the metadata was provided uncurated.

Whole blood was collected in K2EDTA tubes by collaborating institutions according to the institutions' own protocols. For TCRbeta analysis, collaborator samples were shipped as frozen whole blood, as isolated PBMCs, or as DNA extracted from either sample type. The immunoSEQ Assay, a bias-controlled multiplex PCR, was used to amplify TCRbeta CDR3 regions from genomic DNA. The original pipeline was this. The number of nucleated cells in each sample was estimated by amplification of reference gene primers within the assay. To quantify the absolute abundance of each unique TCRbeta CDR3 rearrangement, sequence reads were collapsed and filtered. Productive Simpson clonality was computed per sample as the square root of Simpson's diversity index over productive rearrangements. What TCRdb holds here is the immuneACCESS table cut down to in-frame rearrangements. Part of the clones is not present; checked against another copy, under half of the missing clones reflect an unresolved V gene, and the others are unexplained. V, J and clone size are those of that table, while D and trimming were read from the DNA. The sample table records about 240,000 clones; approximately 80% of these occur just once. Of the sample, less than 3.5% falls within the top ten clones.

A remark on this clone: Its antigen remains undetermined. Within one base of it there is no much larger clone, and no base qualities were kept.

The receptor was isolated from a young woman with acute or convalescent COVID-19. Sequencing was performed on peripheral blood.

The sequenced DNA: TGTGCCAGCAGTTTGCTAGCGGGAACAACGGATACGCAGTATTTT. Its coded protein is CASSLLAGTTDTQYF. The rearrangement combines TRBV27 with TRBJ2-3, with TRBD2 identical over 9 junction bases. Including the terminal cysteine and phenylalanine, the CDR3 comprises 15 residues. Left in the record is the CDR3 DNA by itself, 45 bases read in frame from the first base. The junction shows trimming of 3 bases on V and 6 bases on J, and the gene matches do not reach 7 bases of it. As encoded in the germline V gene (reference sequence), CDR1 is MNHEY while CDR2 is SMNVEV.